These T cell receptor beta chains were read from a single sample in a study of response to subunit inactivated influenza vaccine. From the RT-PCR reads, TCRdb called clonotypes with MiXCR, one entry per CDR3 protein. The repertoire holds over 150,000 distinct CDR3 sequences, roughly 14% seen once, with 20% to 30% in the top ten. This specimen was CD8+ T cells sorted from PBMCs, taken 4 to 6 days after vaccination. These receptors originate from a man in his fifties who received an inactivated influenza vaccine. CDR3s include the opening cysteine and the closing phenylalanine or tryptophan. The D gene is left open where the match is weak. Clone size is shown for a subset of rows, as once, few, many or a class of expanded clone.

j_call clone_size d_call v_call cdr3_aa
TRBJ2-1 few TRBD2 TRBV7-3 CASSLTGGSLYNEQFF
TRBJ2-7 - TRBD1 TRBV11-1 CASSLAGADRERIYEQYF
TRBJ1-1 few - TRBV11-2 CASSFFRDGILNEAFF
TRBJ2-5 many TRBD2 TRBV27 CASSFTGGYETQYF
TRBJ1-2 many - TRBV28 CASSLYPVNYGYTF
TRBJ1-1 many TRBD1 TRBV29-1 CSAGTGWGTEAFF
TRBJ2-5 - - TRBV7-8 CASRLFAGAEETQYF
TRBJ2-7 - - TRBV7-9 CASSETGLPYEQHF
TRBJ2-2 few TRBD1 TRBV7-9 CASSLRQGAGELFF
TRBJ1-6 few TRBD1 TRBV28 CASSRSTGSSPLHF
TRBJ2-1 - TRBD1 TRBV12-3/TRBV12-4 CASRGQGSGNEQFF
TRBJ2-3 - - TRBV4-1 CPSSQVGSTDTQYF
TRBJ1-1 few - TRBV12-3/TRBV12-4 CASSFFSAGGEAFF
TRBJ2-7 - - TRBV4-3 CASSQGSVAANYEQYF
TRBJ1-6 - TRBD1 TRBV6-5 CASSFLDRLSYNSPLHF
TRBJ2-5 - - TRBV10-2 CASSELGGYQETQYF
TRBJ1-5 few - TRBV28 CASSFSPWDRNQPQHF
TRBJ2-1 - - TRBV20-1 CSARGGGLYNEQFF
TRBJ2-7 many - TRBV9 CASSVEEGTYEQYF
TRBJ2-5 - - TRBV7-7 CASSLSPGRETQYF
TRBJ2-7 few TRBD2 TRBV6-2/TRBV6-3 CASSYLRLAGGEQYF
TRBJ2-1 few - TRBV30 CAWAQEPGYNEQFF
TRBJ2-7 - TRBD2 TRBV2 CASSHLSGGSYEQYF
TRBJ1-6 - - TRBV12-3/TRBV12-4 CACGDLNSPLHF
TRBJ2-3 few TRBD1 TRBV25-1 CASSALATGTDTQYF
TRBJ1-1 few TRBD1 TRBV4-3 CASSQDLGTGGQNTEAFF
TRBJ1-2 many TRBD1 TRBV12-3/TRBV12-4 CASSPGTGYGYTF
TRBJ2-1 few - TRBV20-1 CSARDRYSYNEQFF
TRBJ2-3 many TRBD2 TRBV12-3/TRBV12-4 CASSLGLAADTQYF
TRBJ2-7 many - TRBV24-1 CATSESGSYEQYF
TRBJ2-1 - TRBD2 TRBV9 CASSVSGGTPSYNEQFF
TRBJ2-3 few - TRBV27 CASSVTKSGTDTQYF
TRBJ2-7 few TRBD1 TRBV9 CASSVGSSGGIYEQYF
TRBJ1-2 many - TRBV12-3/TRBV12-4 CASSWGSNYGYTF
TRBJ2-5 few - TRBV20-1 CSARDEQKLPKTQYF
TRBJ1-2 - TRBD1 TRBV6-5 CASSLGQGWDGYTF
TRBJ1-2 - - TRBV7-2 CASSSYSYGYTF
TRBJ2-1 - - TRBV7-2 CASSLAISGNEQFF
TRBJ2-7 few TRBD1 TRBV15 CATSPGGRPYEQYF
TRBJ2-7 few - TRBV11-2 CASSPPPGTLQYF
TRBJ2-2 many TRBD2 TRBV4-1 CASSQGGVTSLAGGNTGELFF
TRBJ2-1 - TRBD2 TRBV27 CASSLNLAGLYNEQFF
TRBJ2-3 - TRBD1 TRBV7-8 CASSSPGTGFSTDTQYF
TRBJ2-1 - - TRBV7-8 CASSSQGFAGNEQFF